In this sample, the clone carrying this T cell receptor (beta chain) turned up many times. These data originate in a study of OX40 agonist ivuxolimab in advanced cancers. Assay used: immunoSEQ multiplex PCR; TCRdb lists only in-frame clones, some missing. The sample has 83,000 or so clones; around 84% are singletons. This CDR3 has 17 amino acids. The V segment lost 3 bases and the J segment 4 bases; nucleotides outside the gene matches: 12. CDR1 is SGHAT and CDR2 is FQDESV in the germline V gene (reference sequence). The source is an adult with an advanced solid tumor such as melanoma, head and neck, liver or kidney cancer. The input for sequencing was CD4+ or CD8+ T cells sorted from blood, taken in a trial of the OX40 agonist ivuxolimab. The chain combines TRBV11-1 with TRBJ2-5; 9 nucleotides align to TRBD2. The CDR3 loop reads CASSFWRGGTIGETQYF. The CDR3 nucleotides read TGTGCCAGCAGCTTCTGGCGGGGGGGAACAATTGGAGAGACCCAGTACTTC.